The rows below give T cell receptor beta chains drawn from one sample of a study of response to subunit inactivated influenza vaccine. TCRdb re-called the RT-PCR reads through MiXCR, storing one row per CDR3 protein. Here the sample spans more than 450,000 distinct CDR3 sequences, less than 10% being singletons. The starting material was PBMCs from blood, obtained roughly 24 months after vaccination. These receptors were taken from a man aged 50 to 69 who received an inactivated influenza vaccine. The CDR3 runs from the conserved cysteine through the conserved F or W. Fields, in order: J gene, clone size, V gene, D gene, CDR3 DNA, CDR3 protein. The D gene is left open where the match is weak. Clone size is shown for a subset of rows, as once, few, many or a class of expanded clone.

j_gene: TRBJ2-3
abundance: many
v_gene: TRBV5-1
d_gene: NA
CDR3nt: TGCGCCAGCAGCCAACTTGGGGCTAGCGTGGGAGATACGCAGTATTTT
CDR3aa: CASSQLGASVGDTQYF

j_gene: TRBJ1-3
abundance: NA
v_gene: TRBV9
d_gene: NA
CDR3nt: TGTGCCAGCCGCGTATGGCCAGGAGGTGGAAACACCATATATTTT
CDR3aa: CASRVWPGGGNTIYF

j_gene: TRBJ2-6
abundance: NA
v_gene: TRBV27
d_gene: TRBD2
CDR3nt: TGTGCCAGCAGTTTGGGGCTAGCGGCCCGTATTGGGGCCAACGTCCTGACTTTC
CDR3aa: CASSLGLAARIGANVLTF

j_gene: TRBJ2-1
abundance: many
v_gene: TRBV5-1
d_gene: NA
CDR3nt: TGCGCCAGCAGCTTGGTCTGGGGGGCCTCCTACAATGAGCAGTTCTTC
CDR3aa: CASSLVWGASYNEQFF

j_gene: TRBJ2-3
abundance: many
v_gene: TRBV10-3
d_gene: TRBD2
CDR3nt: TGTGCCATCAGCCCAGCGGGGGGACTCACAGATACGCAGTATTTT
CDR3aa: CAISPAGGLTDTQYF

j_gene: TRBJ1-2
abundance: NA
v_gene: TRBV4-1
d_gene: TRBD1
CDR3nt: TGCGCCAGCAGCCAGGTGGACAGGGAGTCTTATGGCTACACCTTC
CDR3aa: CASSQVDRESYGYTF

j_gene: TRBJ1-1
abundance: NA
v_gene: TRBV10-2
d_gene: NA
CDR3nt: TGCGCCAGCAGGAGGGGGGGGGGAAACACTGAAGCTTTCTTT
CDR3aa: CASRRGGGNTEAFF

j_gene: TRBJ2-1
abundance: NA
v_gene: TRBV5-1
d_gene: NA
CDR3nt: TGCGCCAGCAGCTTGGTGTACCAGGGGCGCGATGAGCAGTTCTTC
CDR3aa: CASSLVYQGRDEQFF

j_gene: TRBJ1-6
abundance: NA
v_gene: TRBV20-1
d_gene: NA
CDR3nt: TGCAGTGTTAGGGGCCAGACCCCCGGCATGGTTGGTTCACCCCTCCACTTT
CDR3aa: CSVRGQTPGMVGSPLHF

j_gene: TRBJ1-1
abundance: many
v_gene: TRBV5-1
d_gene: TRBD1
CDR3nt: TGCGCCAGCAGAGAGCGGACAGGGAACACTGAAGCTTTCTTT
CDR3aa: CASRERTGNTEAFF

j_gene: TRBJ2-7
abundance: NA
v_gene: TRBV6-2/TRBV6-3
d_gene: NA
CDR3nt: TGTGCCAGCACTGACCGGGCCCGAAAACACGAGCAGTACTTC
CDR3aa: CASTDRARKHEQYF

j_gene: TRBJ2-7
abundance: few
v_gene: TRBV20-1
d_gene: TRBD2
CDR3nt: TGCAGTGCTAGAGTCGGGGGGAGAACTAGCGGGGGGTACGAGCAGTACTTC
CDR3aa: CSARVGGRTSGGYEQYF

j_gene: TRBJ2-5
abundance: NA
v_gene: TRBV4-2
d_gene: TRBD2
CDR3nt: TGTGCCAGCAGCCAAGAGTGGCGGGGGGGCCGATTGGAGACCCAGTACTTC
CDR3aa: CASSQEWRGGRLETQYF

j_gene: TRBJ2-7
abundance: NA
v_gene: TRBV5-1
d_gene: TRBD1
CDR3nt: TGCGCCAGCAGCCCCAGACAGGGGGCTTACTACGAGCAGTACTTC
CDR3aa: CASSPRQGAYYEQYF

j_gene: TRBJ1-4
abundance: many
v_gene: TRBV10-3
d_gene: TRBD1
CDR3nt: TGTGCCATCTCCTCCTCAGGGACAGCTAATGAAAAACTGTTTTTT
CDR3aa: CAISSSGTANEKLFF

j_gene: TRBJ2-1
abundance: few
v_gene: TRBV5-1
d_gene: TRBD2
CDR3nt: TGCGCCAGCAGCCCAATAGCGGGAGTTTTCTTTAATGAGCAGTTCTTC
CDR3aa: CASSPIAGVFFNEQFF

j_gene: TRBJ2-2
abundance: many
v_gene: TRBV6-2/TRBV6-3
d_gene: TRBD1
CDR3nt: TGTGCCAGCAGTTACAGGACCGGGACAGGTGACACCGGGGAGCTGTTTTTT
CDR3aa: CASSYRTGTGDTGELFF

j_gene: TRBJ2-7
abundance: NA
v_gene: TRBV5-5
d_gene: NA
CDR3nt: TGTGCCAGCAGCTTTTTAAGGACCCTGATTACCTACGAGCAGTACTTC
CDR3aa: CASSFLRTLITYEQYF

j_gene: TRBJ2-7
abundance: NA
v_gene: TRBV20-1
d_gene: NA
CDR3nt: TGCAGTGCTAGAGATTTGAGGGGCGTATACGAGCAGTACTTC
CDR3aa: CSARDLRGVYEQYF

j_gene: TRBJ2-7
abundance: many
v_gene: TRBV12-3/TRBV12-4
d_gene: TRBD2
CDR3nt: TGTGCCAGCAGTCCCGGGGGGGCCTCCTACGAGCAGTACTTC
CDR3aa: CASSPGGASYEQYF

j_gene: TRBJ1-5
abundance: few
v_gene: TRBV4-2
d_gene: NA
CDR3nt: TGTGCCAGCAGCCAAGATGAGAGTTTGCCCCAGCATTTT
CDR3aa: CASSQDESLPQHF

j_gene: TRBJ2-6
abundance: few
v_gene: TRBV20-1
d_gene: NA
CDR3nt: TGCAGTGCTAGACGGAGCTCTGGGGCCAACGTCCTGACTTTC
CDR3aa: CSARRSSGANVLTF

j_gene: TRBJ2-5
abundance: NA
v_gene: TRBV11-2
d_gene: TRBD2
CDR3nt: TGTGCCAGCAGCTTTGAGACTAGCGGGGGGGGTGGACAAGAGACCCAGTACTTC
CDR3aa: CASSFETSGGGGQETQYF

j_gene: TRBJ2-7
abundance: NA
v_gene: TRBV4-3
d_gene: NA
CDR3nt: TGCGCCAGCAGCCAACTTCAGGACGAGCAGTACTTC
CDR3aa: CASSQLQDEQYF

j_gene: TRBJ2-7
abundance: many
v_gene: TRBV4-1
d_gene: NA
CDR3nt: TGCGCCAGCAGCCAACGATTGGCGGAGCCCTACGAGCAGTACTTC
CDR3aa: CASSQRLAEPYEQYF

j_gene: TRBJ1-1
abundance: few
v_gene: TRBV7-9
d_gene: NA
CDR3nt: TGTGCCAGCAGCTTATACCCCCAAGGGGCGAACACTGAAGCTTTCTTT
CDR3aa: CASSLYPQGANTEAFF

j_gene: TRBJ1-6
abundance: few
v_gene: TRBV5-6
d_gene: NA
CDR3nt: TGTGCCAGCAGCGCAGGGGCCCGCTCACCCCTCCACTTT
CDR3aa: CASSAGARSPLHF

j_gene: TRBJ2-2
abundance: many
v_gene: TRBV5-1
d_gene: NA
CDR3nt: TGCGCCAGCAGCCTACGCACAGGGCCCCGGGGGACCGGGGAGCTGTTTTTT
CDR3aa: CASSLRTGPRGTGELFF

j_gene: TRBJ2-3
abundance: few
v_gene: TRBV5-7
d_gene: NA
CDR3nt: TGTGCCAGCAGCTTGGACTCCCTACGTCGGGATACGCAGTATTTT
CDR3aa: CASSLDSLRRDTQYF

j_gene: TRBJ2-5
abundance: few
v_gene: TRBV30
d_gene: NA
CDR3nt: TGTGCCTGGAGTGTGTCTAGCGTGGAGACCCAGTACTTC
CDR3aa: CAWSVSSVETQYF

j_gene: TRBJ2-1
abundance: few
v_gene: TRBV20-1
d_gene: TRBD2
CDR3nt: TGCAGTGCTACAGAGACTAGCGGGGGAGGGAATGAGCAGTTCTTC
CDR3aa: CSATETSGGGNEQFF

j_gene: TRBJ2-7
abundance: few
v_gene: TRBV28
d_gene: NA
CDR3nt: TGTGCCAGCAGTTTTGCCAGACAGGACGACGAGCAGTACTTC
CDR3aa: CASSFARQDDEQYF

j_gene: TRBJ1-5
abundance: many
v_gene: TRBV19
d_gene: NA
CDR3nt: TGTGCCAGTACCTCTTATAGCAATCAGCCCCAGCATTTT
CDR3aa: CASTSYSNQPQHF

j_gene: TRBJ2-5
abundance: NA
v_gene: TRBV5-8
d_gene: NA
CDR3nt: TGTGCCAGCAGCCGCGGGACGGACAGAGCACAGACCCAGTACTTC
CDR3aa: CASSRGTDRAQTQYF

j_gene: TRBJ2-4
abundance: many
v_gene: TRBV15
d_gene: TRBD2
CDR3nt: TGTGCCACCAGAAATGAGATTGCTACTGGCGGGGGGATGTCCAAAAACATTCAGTACTTC
CDR3aa: CATRNEIATGGGMSKNIQYF

j_gene: TRBJ2-3
abundance: many
v_gene: TRBV12-3/TRBV12-4
d_gene: TRBD1
CDR3nt: TGTGCCAGCAGAAGACAGGGCCCAGATACGCAGTATTTT
CDR3aa: CASRRQGPDTQYF

j_gene: TRBJ1-5
abundance: NA
v_gene: TRBV30
d_gene: NA
CDR3nt: TGTGCCTGGAGTGGACAGGTCCATCAGCCCCAGCATTTT
CDR3aa: CAWSGQVHQPQHF

j_gene: TRBJ2-2
abundance: NA
v_gene: TRBV10-3
d_gene: TRBD1
CDR3nt: TGTGCCATCAAAAACCCGGACAGGGGGTTCACCGGGGAGCTGTTTTTT
CDR3aa: CAIKNPDRGFTGELFF

j_gene: TRBJ1-2
abundance: NA
v_gene: TRBV5-1
d_gene: NA
CDR3nt: TGCGCCAGCAGCATTTACGGCCTGGGCGGCGGCTACACCTTC
CDR3aa: CASSIYGLGGGYTF

j_gene: TRBJ2-7
abundance: many
v_gene: TRBV7-2
d_gene: TRBD2
CDR3nt: TGTGCCAGCAGCTTAGGCATACTAGCGAGTGGCTACGAGCAGTACTTC
CDR3aa: CASSLGILASGYEQYF

j_gene: TRBJ2-3
abundance: many
v_gene: TRBV5-6
d_gene: NA
CDR3nt: TGTGCCAGCAGCTTGTTTTTTCGCCCGGGTACGCAGTATTTT
CDR3aa: CASSLFFRPGTQYF

j_gene: TRBJ2-3
abundance: NA
v_gene: TRBV9
d_gene: TRBD1
CDR3nt: TGTGCCAGCAGCCCCAGAGACCTGACAGGGCGGAAGGCAGATACGCAGTATTTT
CDR3aa: CASSPRDLTGRKADTQYF

j_gene: TRBJ2-4
abundance: many
v_gene: TRBV29-1
d_gene: NA
CDR3nt: TGCAGCGTTCCGGGGCCAGAAAACATTCAGTACTTC
CDR3aa: CSVPGPENIQYF

j_gene: TRBJ2-1
abundance: NA
v_gene: TRBV3-1
d_gene: TRBD2
CDR3nt: TGTGCCAGCACCCCTGGAGCGGGGGGCCTTTCCAATGAGCAGTTCTTC
CDR3aa: CASTPGAGGLSNEQFF

j_gene: TRBJ2-3
abundance: few
v_gene: TRBV29-1
d_gene: NA
CDR3nt: TGCAGCGTCATGGACCAGGCAGATACGCAGTATTTT
CDR3aa: CSVMDQADTQYF